This passage covers 21 T cell receptor beta chains from one sample sequenced in a study of blood T cells in healthy people across ages. Next came a second PCR, run for about 7 to 12 cycles, which used a sample-barcoded 5' primer along with a J-beta primer mix. TCRdb fed the 5' RACE reads into MiXCR, producing one record per CDR3 protein. The sample consists of some 900,000 distinct CDR3 sequences, under 50% of them appearing once. The material sequenced was blood. These TCRs come from a man aged 25-40 years in good health.

The V call is TRBV7-9, the J call TRBJ2-3; D is unresolved. CDR1 is SEHNR and CDR2 is FQNEAQ in the germline V gene (reference sequence). The CDR3 consists of 14 residues. V dropped 3 bases and J dropped 2 bases, with 9 bases sitting between them. As DNA, the CDR3 is TGTGCCAGCAGCTTTGGGGTCGTCACAGATACGCAGTATTTT. This sequence encodes CASSFGVVTDTQYF. The full variable domain, with the rest looked up from reference TRBV7-9 and TRBJ2-3, is DTGVSQNPRHKITKRGQNVTFRCDPISEHNRLYWYRQTLGQGPEFLTYFQNEAQLEKSRLLSDRFSAERPKGSFSTLEIQRTEQGDSAMYLCASSFGVVTDTQYFGPGTRLTVL.

The chain couples TRBV27 to TRBJ2-7; unclear D gene. The CDR3 extends over 16 amino acids. The V end was cut by 0 bases, the J end by 0 bases, with 12 bases between. Germline V gene lookup returns CDR1 MNHEY and CDR2 SMNVEV (reference sequence). In DNA form, the CDR3 reads TGTGCCAGCAGTTTATCCTGCAAGGCTTGCTCCTACGAGCAGTACTTC. It is translated as CASSLSCKACSYEQYF.

V gene TRBV10-3 combines with J gene TRBJ2-4; 7 bases agree with TRBD1. The germline gives CDR1 ENHRY, CDR2 SYGVKD. V lost 0 bases to trimming and J lost 6 bases; unmatched junction nucleotides: 5. The CDR3 length is 15 residues. This chain's CDR3 is CAISESRQGANIQYF. CDR3 nucleotide sequence: TGTGCCATCAGTGAGTCGCGACAGGGCGCAAACATTCAGTACTTC.

J is TRBJ2-3 and V is TRBV28, with D perhaps being TRBD1 or TRBD2 (5 bases each). The length of the CDR3 is 11 residues. V shed 10 bases and J shed 6 bases, with 11 bases lying between them. From germline, CDR1 is MDHEN and CDR2 SYDVKM. This chain's CDR3 is CATEGRDTQYF. In DNA form, the CDR3 reads TGTGCCACCGAGGGGCGGGATACGCAGTATTTT.

The chain combines TRBV15 with TRBJ2-1, with TRBD2 as a possible D gene (5 bases). Between the trimmed V and J ends, which lost 5 bases and 2 bases, there was a span of 10 bases. There are 14 residues in the CDR3. Germline-derived CDR1 and CDR2 are LNHNV and YYDKDF (reference sequence). The CDR3 DNA is TGTGCCACCAGCCCCCTCGGGACCTACAATGAGCAGTTCTTC. It yields the protein CATSPLGTYNEQFF.

The V gene is TRBV7-9, the J gene TRBJ1-6; a possible D gene is TRBD1 (5 bases). Germline V gene sequence: CDR1 SEHNR, CDR2 FQNEAQ (reference sequence). Trimming left V 5 bases short and J 7 bases short, with 15 bases between. There are 15 residues in the CDR3. The CDR3 DNA reads TGTGCCAGCAGCCCAGGAAGGGGCGGCAATTCACCCCTCCACTTT. Its protein product is CASSPGRGGNSPLHF.

The chain combines TRBV6-5 with TRBJ1-2; D gene uncertain. Germline CDR1 is MNHEY and CDR2 is SVGAGI. Trimming shortened V by 2 bases and J by 0 bases, and 10 bases separated the two germline ends. The CDR3 consists of 15 residues. The chain's CDR3 is CASSYQNRANYGYTF. The CDR3 region has the DNA TGTGCCAGCAGTTACCAAAACAGAGCTAACTATGGCTACACCTTC.

This clonotype has more than one count but fewer than ten. The junction departs from the called germline gene at one end, perhaps through a read error. The rearrangement links TRBV20-1 to TRBJ2-5; D uncertain. This CDR3 has 14 residues. CDR1 is DFQATT, CDR2 SNEGSKA, per germline (reference sequence). DNA of the CDR3: TGCAGTGCCAGAGCACACAGCATCCAAGAGACCCAGTACTTC. It specifies CSARAHSIQETQYF.

In this sample, this clonotype turned up a few times. An end of the junction does not agree with germline; a read error may underlie this. In DNA form, the CDR3 reads TGTGCTAGTGGTTTGGTATCGGACTCCCACGAGCAGTACTTC. It is translated as CASGLVSDSHEQYF. This sequence joins TRBV12-5 and TRBJ2-7, with a tentative D call TRBD2 (5 bases). Germline V gene data show CDR1 as LGHNT and CDR2 as FRNRAP. The CDR3 has 14 amino acids.

The rearrangement links TRBV7-8 to TRBJ2-3; TRBD2 matches at 8 bases. After removal of 5 bases from V and 0 bases from J, the junction contained 7 bases not matched to a gene. Germline V gene lookup returns CDR1 SGHVS and CDR2 FQNEAQ. The CDR3 consists of 16 residues. The CDR3 DNA sequence: TGTGCCAGCAGCCTTCGGACGGGGGGGAGCACAGATACGCAGTATTTT. This encodes CASSLRTGGSTDTQYF.

V usage is TRBV4-1 and J usage is TRBJ2-7; no reliable D call. The DNA end favors TRBJ2-5, so the J call may be wrong. The CDR3 is made up of 17 amino acids. The germline V gene encodes CDR1 MGHRA and CDR2 YSYEKL. CDR3 amino acids: CASSRVSSARGQETQYF. CDR3 DNA: TGCGCCAGCAGCCGAGTTTCCAGCGCGAGAGGCCAAGAGACCCAGTACTTC.

The chain combines TRBV11-2 with TRBJ1-2; 10 bases are a match to TRBD1. CDR1 and CDR2 from the germline V gene are SGHAT and FQNNGV. The CDR3 contains 17 residues. Trimming at V came to 3 bases and at J to 4 bases, leaving 11 bases not matched to a gene. The DNA of the CDR3 is TGTGCCAGCAGCTTCCCGGGACAGGGGATGAGGTCCTATGGCTACACCTTC. Amino acid sequence: CASSFPGQGMRSYGYTF.

This clonotype was counted between two and nine times. This chain connects TRBV5-1 to TRBJ2-7, with D perhaps matching TRBD2 (6 bases). Germline assignment: CDR1 SGHRS and CDR2 YFSETQ. Trimming left V 2 bases short and J 4 bases short, with 25 bases between. The CDR3 consists of 18 residues. CDR3 DNA: TGCGCCAGCAGCTTTCCCCGCCAGGGTCGGGGGAGAGAATACGAGCAGTACTTC. It yields the protein CASSFPRQGRGREYEQYF.

The V and J genes are TRBV15 and TRBJ1-1; no firm D call. The CDR3 sequence is 14 residues long. V was shortened by 0 bases and J by 5 bases, with 10 bases between the two germline ends. Germline values: CDR1 LNHNV, CDR2 YYDKDF (reference sequence). As DNA, the CDR3 is TGTGCCACCAGCAGAGAAGGGTATGGTACTGAAGCTTTCTTT. It codes for CATSREGYGTEAFF. Drawing the rest from reference TRBV15 and TRBJ1-1, the complete variable domain is DAMVIQNPRYQVTQFGKPVTLSCSQTLNHNVMYWYQQKSSQAPKLLFHYYDKDFNNEADTPDNFQSRRPNTSFCFLDIRSPGLGDTAMYLCATSREGYGTEAFFGQGTRLTVV.

The chain links TRBV9 to TRBJ2-4, with D unresolved. The CDR3 length is 15 residues. Germline loops: CDR1 SGDLS, CDR2 YYNGEE. V gave up 0 bases and J gave up 7 bases, with 14 bases separating them. The chain's CDR3 is CASSVDPGMGNIQYF. The CDR3 DNA sequence: TGTGCCAGCAGCGTAGATCCGGGTATGGGGAACATTCAGTACTTC.

The J gene is TRBJ2-3, the V gene TRBV10-3; TRBD1 matches 9 bases. This CDR3 contains 14 residues. With V trimmed by 6 bases and J by 4 bases, 5 bases remained unmatched. Germline V CDR1 and CDR2: ENHRY, SYGVKD. The DNA for the CDR3 is TGTGCCATCAGCGGACAGGGGCGGCCAGATACGCAGTATTTT. It specifies CAISGQGRPDTQYF.

The rearrangement uses TRBV12-3 or TRBV12-4 and TRBJ1-2, with 7 bases identical to TRBD1. Trimming cost V 6 bases and J 7 bases; bases outside gene matches: 5. This CDR3 is 12 amino acids long. The CDR3 protein is CASRLPGGGYTF. CDR3 bases: TGTGCCAGCAGACTTCCAGGGGGTGGCTACACCTTC.

The chain uses TRBV6-6 and TRBJ2-5, with 8 bases identical to TRBD1. The V gene end was trimmed by 6 bases and the J gene end by 2 bases; junction bases not matched to a gene: 14. The CDR3 has 17 amino acids. From germline, CDR1 is MNHNY and CDR2 SVGAGI (reference sequence). CDR3 residues: CASSLSRKGQGQETQYF. The DNA of the CDR3 is TGTGCCAGCAGCCTTTCGCGGAAAGGACAGGGACAAGAGACCCAGTACTTC.

The J gene is TRBJ2-7, the V gene TRBV7-2; D unresolved. V lost 3 bases and J lost 0, with 12 bases in between. This CDR3 comprises 15 residues. Germline V gives CDR1 SGHTA, CDR2 FQGNSA. The CDR3 loop reads CASSLGAVGSYEQYF. The CDR3 bases are TGTGCCAGCAGCTTGGGCGCGGTCGGCTCCTACGAGCAGTACTTC.

With regard to this clonotype: A junction boundary mismatches the germline segment, possibly from a read error. The genes are TRBV20-1 and TRBJ2-3; no reliable D call. The CDR3 is made up of 14 amino acids. The germline gives CDR1 DFQATT, CDR2 SNEGSKA (reference sequence). The CDR3 region is CRARPSTSTDTQYF. The CDR3 DNA reads TGCAGAGCTAGACCCTCGACTAGCACAGATACGCAGTATTTT.

The rearrangement links TRBV4-1 to TRBJ2-3; TRBD2 matches 12 bases. Germline V gene sequence: CDR1 MGHRA, CDR2 YSYEKL. Unmatched junction bases numbered 6, after V lost 0 bases and J lost 5 bases. There are 17 residues in the CDR3. For the CDR3, the DNA is TGCGCCAGCAGCCAAGATCACCTAGCGGGGGGGGTAGATACGCAGTATTTT. This codes for CASSQDHLAGGVDTQYF.